Listed below are T cell receptor beta chains from one sample, sequenced in a study of Ad26.COV2.S vaccination and SARS-CoV-2 variants. Some clones are missing from TCRdb's copy, which holds only in-frame ones; the method was immunoSEQ multiplex PCR. Among about 400,000 clones, approximately 90% were seen once, and the ten largest hold about 3.5%. The material sequenced was peripheral blood, taken in a trial of Ad26.COV2.S vaccine versus placebo. Receptors were obtained from a person between 18 and 59 years old who received the Ad26.COV2.S COVID-19 vaccine or a placebo. CDR3s leave out the opening cysteine and the closing phenylalanine or tryptophan. The listing skips clone size in some rows; elsewhere it reads once, few, many or a size class.

V gene: TRBV28
J gene: TRBJ2-7
clone size: .
CDR3 protein: ATHSGPGGDEQY

V gene: TRBV19
J gene: TRBJ2-7
clone size: .
CDR3 protein: ASSWGTGGSYEQY

V gene: TRBV5-5
J gene: TRBJ2-7
clone size: .
CDR3 protein: ASSLAGRDYEQY

V gene: TRBV5-1
J gene: TRBJ1-4
clone size: .
CDR3 protein: ASSLADRAKLF

V gene: TRBV6-2/TRBV6-3
J gene: TRBJ2-1
clone size: .
CDR3 protein: ASSYSGPGQGIFYEQF

V gene: TRBV2
J gene: TRBJ2-2
clone size: once
CDR3 protein: ASSEMGPSDTGELF

V gene: TRBV7-2
J gene: TRBJ1-3
clone size: .
CDR3 protein: ASSSRVRAGNTIY

V gene: TRBV4-1
J gene: TRBJ1-2
clone size: .
CDR3 protein: ASSQEAQGDYYGYT

V gene: TRBV19
J gene: TRBJ1-5
clone size: .
CDR3 protein: ASSIVGEGSTQPQH

V gene: TRBV7-2
J gene: TRBJ1-4
clone size: .
CDR3 protein: ASSSQGSGEKLF

V gene: TRBV11-2
J gene: TRBJ1-4
clone size: .
CDR3 protein: ASSFGGNNEKLF

V gene: TRBV15
J gene: TRBJ2-1
clone size: .
CDR3 protein: ATSRDLGDHEQF

V gene: TRBV5-1
J gene: TRBJ2-2
clone size: .
CDR3 protein: ASSLVQGTGELF

V gene: TRBV6-2/TRBV6-3
J gene: TRBJ2-4
clone size: .
CDR3 protein: ASSYLDRNKNIQY

V gene: TRBV30
J gene: TRBJ1-6
clone size: .
CDR3 protein: AWREFSGLNSPLH

V gene: TRBV2
J gene: TRBJ2-1
clone size: .
CDR3 protein: ARRQGGSYNEQF

V gene: TRBV25-1
J gene: TRBJ1-1
clone size: once
CDR3 protein: ASSPDRGWDEAF

V gene: TRBV5-1
J gene: TRBJ2-3
clone size: .
CDR3 protein: ASSSSISTDTQY

V gene: TRBV11-2
J gene: TRBJ1-3
clone size: .
CDR3 protein: ASSRDRGRFFLSGNTIY

V gene: TRBV25-1
J gene: TRBJ2-1
clone size: .
CDR3 protein: ASSELRDRLYNEQF

V gene: TRBV23-1
J gene: TRBJ1-6
clone size: .
CDR3 protein: ASSQSGPRNSPLH

V gene: TRBV4-3
J gene: TRBJ2-7
clone size: .
CDR3 protein: ASSQDSTYEQY

V gene: TRBV11-2
J gene: TRBJ2-7
clone size: .
CDR3 protein: ASTPPGQTSYEQY

V gene: TRBV11-2
J gene: TRBJ1-6
clone size: .
CDR3 protein: ASSTGHHNSPLH

V gene: TRBV10-3
J gene: TRBJ2-3
clone size: .
CDR3 protein: AISVDRSAGRSTDTQY

V gene: TRBV11-2
J gene: TRBJ2-3
clone size: .
CDR3 protein: ASSSDGGSSTDTQY

V gene: TRBV6-1
J gene: TRBJ1-2
clone size: .
CDR3 protein: ASSDPGTGDPRNYGYT

V gene: TRBV6-5
J gene: TRBJ2-2
clone size: .
CDR3 protein: AITFSEGTGELF